This T cell receptor (beta chain) was documented in a study of CD8+ T cells in alopecia areata. Extracted RNA was reverse transcribed into cDNA, the sequencing template. TCRdb keeps only in-frame clones here, not all; method: immunoSEQ multiplex PCR. The sample has 98,000 or so clones; approximately 61% are singletons. As concerns this clone: Its antigen is unknown.

CDR1 and CDR2 from the germline V gene are MNHEY and SMNVEV (reference sequence). This CDR3 has 16 amino acids. Trimming stripped 2 bases from V and 3 bases from J, with 14 bases between. Study-wide results and limits: Clonality in lesional scalp, especially alopecia totalis/universalis, exceeded that of normal scalp.

The specimen was NKG2D-low CD8+ T cells sorted from blood. This sequence originates from a human donor with alopecia areata. The chain carries TRBV27 and TRBJ1-5; D gene ambiguous. In DNA, the CDR3 is TGTGCCAGCAGTTTAAGCTCAGGTCTTACCAATCAGCCCCAGCATTTT. It specifies CASSLSSGLTNQPQHF.